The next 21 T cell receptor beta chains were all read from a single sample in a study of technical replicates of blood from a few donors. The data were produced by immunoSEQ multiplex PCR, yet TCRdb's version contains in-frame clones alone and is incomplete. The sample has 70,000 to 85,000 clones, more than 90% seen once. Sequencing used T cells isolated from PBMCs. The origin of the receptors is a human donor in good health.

The CDR3 reads CASSESGYTEAFF. DNA of the CDR3: TGTGCCAGCAGTGAATCAGGGTACACTGAAGCTTTCTTT. The J gene is TRBJ1-1, the V gene TRBV25-1; tentative D call: TRBD1 (5 bases). The CDR3 is 13 residues long. V lost 1 base to trimming and J lost 3 bases, with 6 bases between them. The germline V gene has CDR1 MGHDK and CDR2 SYGVNS.

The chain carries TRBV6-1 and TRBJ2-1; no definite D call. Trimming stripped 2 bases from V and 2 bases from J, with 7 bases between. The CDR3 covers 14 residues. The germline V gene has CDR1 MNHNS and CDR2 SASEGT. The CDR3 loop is CASSEYRAYNEQFF. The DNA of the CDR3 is TGTGCCAGCAGTGAATACAGAGCCTACAATGAGCAGTTCTTC.

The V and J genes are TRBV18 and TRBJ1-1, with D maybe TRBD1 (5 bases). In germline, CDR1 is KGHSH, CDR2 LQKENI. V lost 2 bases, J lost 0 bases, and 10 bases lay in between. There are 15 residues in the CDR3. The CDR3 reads CASSPGGGLNTEAFF. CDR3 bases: TGTGCCAGCTCACCAGGGGGGGGTTTGAACACTGAAGCTTTCTTT.

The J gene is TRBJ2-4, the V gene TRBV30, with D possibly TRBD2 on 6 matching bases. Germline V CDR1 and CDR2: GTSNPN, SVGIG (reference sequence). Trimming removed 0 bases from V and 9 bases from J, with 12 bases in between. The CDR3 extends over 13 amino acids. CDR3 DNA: TGTGCCTGGAGTGTGGGCGGGGTTTCCATTCAGTACTTC. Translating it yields CAWSVGGVSIQYF.

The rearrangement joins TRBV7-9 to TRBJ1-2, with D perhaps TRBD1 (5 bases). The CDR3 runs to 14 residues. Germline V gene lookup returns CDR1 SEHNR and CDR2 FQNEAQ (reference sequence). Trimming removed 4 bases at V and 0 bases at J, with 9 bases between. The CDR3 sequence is CASSYQTANYGYTF. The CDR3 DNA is TGTGCCAGCAGCTACCAGACAGCTAACTATGGCTACACCTTC.

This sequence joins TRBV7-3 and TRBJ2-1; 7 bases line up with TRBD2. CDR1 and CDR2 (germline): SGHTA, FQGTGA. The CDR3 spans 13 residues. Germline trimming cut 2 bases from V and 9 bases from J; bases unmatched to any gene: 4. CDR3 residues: CASSLVGGSEQFF. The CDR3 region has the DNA TGTGCCAGCAGCTTAGTGGGAGGGTCTGAGCAGTTCTTC.

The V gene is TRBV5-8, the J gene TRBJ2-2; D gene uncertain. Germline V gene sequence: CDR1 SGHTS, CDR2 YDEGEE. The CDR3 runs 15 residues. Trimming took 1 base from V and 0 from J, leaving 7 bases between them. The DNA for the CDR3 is TGTGCCAGCAGCTTGAGAACTACGAACACCGGGGAGCTGTTTTTT. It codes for CASSLRTTNTGELFF.

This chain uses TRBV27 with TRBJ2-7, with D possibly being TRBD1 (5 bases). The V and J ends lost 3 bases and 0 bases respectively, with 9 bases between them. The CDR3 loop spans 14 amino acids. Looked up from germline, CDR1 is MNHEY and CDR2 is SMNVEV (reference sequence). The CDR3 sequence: CASSFRGSSYEQYF. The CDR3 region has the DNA TGTGCCAGCAGTTTTAGGGGCAGCTCCTACGAGCAGTACTTC.

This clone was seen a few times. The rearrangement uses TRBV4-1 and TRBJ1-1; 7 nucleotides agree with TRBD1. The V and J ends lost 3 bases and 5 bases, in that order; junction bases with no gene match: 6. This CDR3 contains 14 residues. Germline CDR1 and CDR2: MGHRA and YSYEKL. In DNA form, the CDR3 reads TGCGCCAGCAGCCATAACAGGGGAGGAACTGAAGCTTTCTTT. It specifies CASSHNRGGTEAFF.

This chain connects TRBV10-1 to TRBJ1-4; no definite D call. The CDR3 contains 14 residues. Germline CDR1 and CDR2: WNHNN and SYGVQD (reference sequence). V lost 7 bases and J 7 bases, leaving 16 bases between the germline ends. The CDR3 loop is CASTADSLGEKLFF. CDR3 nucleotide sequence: TGCGCCAGCACCGCGGACTCCTTAGGTGAAAAACTGTTTTTT.

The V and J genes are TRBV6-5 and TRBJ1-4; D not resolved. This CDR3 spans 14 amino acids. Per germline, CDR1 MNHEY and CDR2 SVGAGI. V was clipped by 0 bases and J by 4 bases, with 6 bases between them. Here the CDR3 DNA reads TGTGCCAGCAGTTACTCAGGGAGTAATGAAAAACTGTTTTTT. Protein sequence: CASSYSGSNEKLFF.

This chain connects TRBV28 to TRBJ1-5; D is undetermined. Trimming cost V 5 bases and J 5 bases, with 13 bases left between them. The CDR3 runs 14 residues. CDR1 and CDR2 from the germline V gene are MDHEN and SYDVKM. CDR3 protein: CASSRTRGDQPQHF. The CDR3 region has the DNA TGTGCCAGCAGTCGCACACGAGGTGATCAGCCCCAGCATTTT.

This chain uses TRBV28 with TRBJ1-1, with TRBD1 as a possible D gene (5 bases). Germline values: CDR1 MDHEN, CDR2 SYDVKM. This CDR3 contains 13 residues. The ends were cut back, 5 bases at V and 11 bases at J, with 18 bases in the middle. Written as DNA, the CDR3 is TGTGCCAGCAGTCCCCCCGCAGGGCTCGACGCTTTCTTT. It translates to CASSPPAGLDAFF.

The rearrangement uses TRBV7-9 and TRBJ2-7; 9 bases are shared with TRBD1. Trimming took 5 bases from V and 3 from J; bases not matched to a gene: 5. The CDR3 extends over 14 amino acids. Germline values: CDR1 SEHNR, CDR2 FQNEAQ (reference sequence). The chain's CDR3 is CASSPPTGGYEQYF. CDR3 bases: TGTGCCAGCAGCCCTCCGACAGGGGGCTACGAGCAGTACTTC.

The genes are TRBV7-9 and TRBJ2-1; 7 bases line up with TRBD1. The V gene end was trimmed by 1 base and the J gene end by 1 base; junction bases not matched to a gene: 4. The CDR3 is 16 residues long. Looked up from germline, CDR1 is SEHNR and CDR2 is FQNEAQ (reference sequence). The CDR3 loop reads CASSLVGGPSYNEQFF. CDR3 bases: TGTGCCAGCAGCTTAGTAGGGGGCCCATCCTACAATGAGCAGTTCTTC.

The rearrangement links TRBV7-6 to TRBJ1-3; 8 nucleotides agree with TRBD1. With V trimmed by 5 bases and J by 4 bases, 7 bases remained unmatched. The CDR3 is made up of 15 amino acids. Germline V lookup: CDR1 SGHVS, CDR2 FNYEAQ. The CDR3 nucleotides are TGTGCCAGCAGCCCCGGACAGGGTCTCGGAAACACCATATATTTT. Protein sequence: CASSPGQGLGNTIYF.

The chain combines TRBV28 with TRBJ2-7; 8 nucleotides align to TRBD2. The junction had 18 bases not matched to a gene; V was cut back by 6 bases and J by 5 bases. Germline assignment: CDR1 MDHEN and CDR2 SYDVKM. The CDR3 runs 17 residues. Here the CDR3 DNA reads TGTGCCAGCAGGCTAATGGGTCTAGCGGGCAAGGACAACGAGCAGTACTTC. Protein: CASRLMGLAGKDNEQYF. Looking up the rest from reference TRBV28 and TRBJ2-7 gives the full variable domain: DVKVTQSSRYLVKRTGEKVFLECVQDMDHENMFWYRQDPGLGLRLIYFSYDVKMKEKGDIPEGYSVSREKKERFSLILESASTNQTSMYLCASRLMGLAGKDNEQYFGPGTRLTVT.

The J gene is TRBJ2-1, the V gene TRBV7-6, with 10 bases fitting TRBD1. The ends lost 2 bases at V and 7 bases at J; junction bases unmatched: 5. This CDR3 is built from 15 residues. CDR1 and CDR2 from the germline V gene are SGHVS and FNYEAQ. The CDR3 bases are TGTGCCAGCAGCTTACTACCGGGACAGGGGAATGAGCAGTTCTTC. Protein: CASSLLPGQGNEQFF.

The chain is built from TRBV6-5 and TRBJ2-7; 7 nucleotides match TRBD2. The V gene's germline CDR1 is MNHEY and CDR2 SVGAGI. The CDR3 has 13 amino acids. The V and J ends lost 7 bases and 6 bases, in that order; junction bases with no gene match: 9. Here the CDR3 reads CASTPGGSGEQYF. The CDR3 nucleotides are TGTGCCAGCACCCCTGGCGGGAGCGGCGAGCAGTACTTC.

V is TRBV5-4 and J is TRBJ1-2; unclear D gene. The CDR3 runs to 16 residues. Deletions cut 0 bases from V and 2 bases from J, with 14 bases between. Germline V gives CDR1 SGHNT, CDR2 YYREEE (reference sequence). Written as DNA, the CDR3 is TGTGCCAGCAGCTTGGATGACCCGTCGGGGAACTATGGCTACACCTTC. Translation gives CASSLDDPSGNYGYTF.

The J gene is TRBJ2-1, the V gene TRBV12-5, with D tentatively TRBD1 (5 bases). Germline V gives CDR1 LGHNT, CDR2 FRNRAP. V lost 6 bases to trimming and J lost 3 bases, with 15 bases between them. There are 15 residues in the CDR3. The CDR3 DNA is TGTGCTAGTGGGGTGGACATCTATTACTACAATGAGCAGTTCTTC. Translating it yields CASGVDIYYYNEQFF.